This section outlines one TCR beta chain sequence together with its context. This clone occurred a few times. Its antigen has not been determined. One end of the junction fails to match germline, which may point to a read error. TCRbeta CDR3 regions were amplified from genomic DNA using the immunoSEQ Assay, a bias-controlled multiplex PCR. The authors' pipeline ran thus. The number of nucleated cells in each sample was estimated from the amplification of reference gene primers within the assay. Sequence reads were collapsed and filtered to measure the absolute abundance of every unique TCRbeta CDR3 rearrangement. For each sample, productive Simpson clonality was calculated as the square root of Simpson's diversity index over productive rearrangements. TCRdb obtained this table from immuneACCESS and retained in-frame rearrangements with V and J assigned. These tables miss some clones; where compared with another copy, unresolved V genes account for less than half of the shortfall, and the remainder is unexplained. V and J calls plus clone size are reproduced from that table; the DNA served to infer D and trimming. The sample includes roughly 230,000 clones, with roughly 89% observed a single time. The ten largest clones add up to roughly 4.5% of the sample.

The data stem from a study of blood T cell repertoires in COVID-19 (dated by TCRdb to 2018 to 2020). A note on the overall study: Collaborator samples came from the United States, Italy and Spain and covered acute and convalescent phases of COVID-19. The material from the prospective study consisted of cDNA or gDNA derived from T cells, B-cell-depleted T cells, or PBMCs. Subjects who had been exposed to COVID-19, were actively infected with it, or had recovered from it provided the deeply sampled blood TCRbeta repertoires that made up the dataset. The repertoires were made available in a free public database intended to serve as a resource for research on the immune response to SARS-CoV-2. Samples were obtained from the ongoing ImmuneRACE study (first 160 participants) and from approximately 1,200 subjects provided by 6 global collaborators. A de-identified subject ID, COVID-19 status, age in years and sex were almost always included in the sample metadata. Where available, HLA class I and class II types were obtained from metadata supplied by the sample provider rather than from assay-based typing.

Samples from volunteer blood donors who had recovered from COVID-19 were contributed by a second Seattle source. Each collaborating institution followed its own protocols to collect whole blood in K2EDTA tubes. For TCRbeta analysis, collaborators shipped samples in one of three forms: frozen whole blood, isolated PBMCs, or DNA extracted from either of those sample types. The CDR3 holds 12 amino acids from the cysteine to the phenylalanine. Only CDR3 DNA remains: 36 bases, in frame from the first base. The germline V gene (reference sequence) gives CDR1 as MNHEY and CDR2 as SMNVEV. Beyond this particular receptor, the publication reports: How much clinical and demographic metadata was included differed by source and by participant, and the metadata was provided uncurated.

The sequenced sample consisted of peripheral blood. The chain is made from TRBV27 and TRBJ2-7; TRBD1 fits 8 bases in the junction. This TCR was sampled from a woman between 40 and 50 years old who had recovered from COVID-19. The CDR3 amino acid sequence is: CASSFTRGHRFF. Here is the DNA: TGTGCCAGCAGTTTCACCAGGGGGCATCGCTTCTTC.